This T cell receptor beta chain was documented in a study of cytomegalovirus exposure and HLA in healthy donors. The germline gives CDR1 SGDLS, CDR2 YYNGEE. V was cut by 0 bases and J by 4 bases, with 16 bases left in between. The length of the CDR3 is 17 residues. Amplification used 60 Vbeta primers and 13 Jbeta primers. Assay used: immunoSEQ multiplex PCR; TCRdb lists only in-frame clones, some missing. The data show about 120,000 clones, nearly 80% seen once. While unrecorded immune exposures were likely, the donors were nominally healthy when sampled. Sequencing was done on a sample of PBMCs. The TCR originated in a young woman in good health and CMV-seropositive. This chain links TRBV9 with TRBJ1-4; D unclear. The CDR3 loop is CASSVDGIGLSNEKLFF. The CDR3 nucleotides are TGTGCCAGCAGCGTAGACGGAATCGGGTTGAGTAATGAAAAACTGTTTTTT.